This TCR beta chain appears in the sequencing data of a study of blood T cell repertoires in COVID-19. Study-level background: COVID-19 samples collected from the United States, Italy and Spain covered acute and convalescent phases. T cells, B-cell-depleted T cells, or PBMCs provided the cDNA or gDNA that served as material.

Original data processing: Researchers report that nucleated cell counts were estimated from reference gene primer amplification. Profiled with immunoSEQ multiplex PCR; TCRdb holds only in-frame clones, not every one. The V and J calls and clone size come from that table; D and trimming were worked out from the DNA. The sample lists 130,000 to 150,000 clones, approximately 89% seen once, with about 1.5% in the top ten. The sequence came from a human donor in a cohort sampled during active COVID-19. What was sequenced was peripheral blood.

The CDR3 sequence: CASSLSGSNQPQHF. The CDR3 nucleotides read TGTGCCAGCAGCTTGTCCGGGAGCAATCAGCCCCAGCATTTT. The J gene is TRBJ1-5, the V gene TRBV5-5, with unresolved D. In germline, CDR1 is SGHKS, CDR2 YYEKEE (reference sequence). The CDR3 consists of 14 residues. V was shortened by 1 base and J by 1 base, with 6 bases between the two germline ends.